This section outlines one T cell receptor beta chain sequence together with its context. Germline V lookup: CDR1 SGHVS, CDR2 FNYEAQ. Trimming at V came to 5 bases and at J to 2 bases, leaving 7 bases not matched to a gene. CDR3 length equals 15 residues. This sample is part of a study of blood T cell repertoires in COVID-19. Background on the study: Collection of acute and convalescent COVID-19 samples took place in the United States, Italy and Spain.

The repertoire was sequenced with immunoSEQ multiplex PCR; TCRdb's copy has only in-frame clones and lacks some. The sample lists 60,000 to 85,000 clones; around 67% were seen once. The source of this sequence is a human donor with acute or convalescent COVID-19. The donor label of this sample is uncertain. The sequenced sample consisted of peripheral blood. The chain employs TRBV7-6 and TRBJ2-3; 7 nucleotides align to TRBD2. The CDR3 loop is CASSLRGVHTDTQYF. For the CDR3, the DNA is TGTGCCAGCAGCCTCCGGGGGGTACACACAGATACGCAGTATTTT. Full variable domain (missing parts from reference TRBV7-6 and TRBJ2-3): GAGVSQSPRYKVTKRGQDVALRCDPISGHVSLYWYRQALGQGPEFLTYFNYEAQQDKSGLPNDRFSAERPEGSISTLTIQRTEQRDSAMYRCASSLRGVHTDTQYFGPGTRLTVL.